This entry is about one TCR beta chain. The antigen is not known. The CDR3 loop spans 14 amino acids. Germline trimming cut 4 bases from V and 2 bases from J; bases unmatched to any gene: 5. Germline assignment: CDR1 PRHDT and CDR2 FYEKMQ (reference sequence). These data come from a study of shared clonotypes between healthy human individuals. Study-wide background: A donor's plate count was three for CD4 naive and three for CD4 memory; CD8 naive had two and CD8 memory one. General observations from the study: The authors expected sequencing depth to affect clonotype sharing among donors.

Sorted-subset replicate PCR reactions were performed with about 200 ng DNA, corresponding to about 32,000 T cell genomes. In the authors' methods: Filtering differed since immunoSEQ provided only junctions, with no quality scores. The assay was immunoSEQ multiplex PCR, and TCRdb's table has in-frame clones only and misses some. V and J calls and clone size come straight from that table; D and trimming were deduced from the DNA. The data contain over 2 million clones, over 85% of them singletons. Naive CD8 cells lacked CD45RO and underwent positive selection for CCR7, leaving out terminally differentiated effector memory CD45RA+ cells.

Sequenced sample: naive CD8+ T cells sorted from blood. The origin of this receptor is a man aged 18 to 35 in good health. V gene TRBV13 combines with J gene TRBJ2-7, with TRBD2 matching 7 bases. This CDR3 reads CASSSLAEAYEQYF. CDR3 DNA sequence: TGTGCCAGCAGCTCCCTAGCGGAGGCCTACGAGCAGTACTTC.